This TCR beta chain was documented in a study of T cell responses to AZD1222 COVID-19 vaccine (dated by TCRdb to the early 2020s). Broadly, across the study: TCR sequencing covered fewer than 250 trial participants: about 210 given two doses of AZD1222 and around 26 given two doses of MenACWY control vaccine. Trial participants were enrolled by age into 18-55, 56-69 and 70-plus year subgroups, with about 150, 27 and 61 TCR-sequenced participants respectively. Points the paper makes about the study in general: Conclusions about previously exposed vaccinees are limited, since just 5 to 7 AZD1222 recipients were seropositive for SARS-CoV-2 at baseline. The 56-69-year group was small, and its depth increase did not reach significance, likely because of low power. The whole spike protein was spanned by vaccine-associated CD4 TCRs, and dominant responses were seen in regions 160-218 and 743-854. Nearly half of unique spike-specific TCRs reportedly recognized epitopes outside regions mutated in the B.1.351 and B.1.1.7 variants. Most participants were white British and females outnumbered males, and the authors suggested that clonal diversity may have been underestimated. Spike-specific TCR breadth and depth rose significantly after two AZD1222 doses compared with day 0 and with MenACWY recipients. Because no day 14 peak-response samples were available, repertoires were characterized only after the peak T cell response.

In regard to this clone: The target of this receptor is not known. There are no base qualities to consult, and no much larger clone falls within one base.

The time point label for this specimen denotes: about 28 days (+/-7) after the second vaccine dose. AZD1222 recipients with second doses at about 4 weeks or about 12 weeks were pooled, because spike-specific TCR depth and breadth did not differ between schedules. Samples from vaccinated people were obtained from the UK trials COV001 and COV002, which included a single-blind randomized controlled phase 2/3 trial of AZD1222 (ChAdOx1 nCoV-19) in healthy adults. Trial participant PBMC samples were collected at day 0 and day 28 after the second dose for TCRbeta chain sequencing. The CDR3 regions of human TCRbeta chains were analyzed by immunosequencing. Under the source paper's analysis protocol: Repertoire TCRs were checked for matches against a reference library of SARS-CoV-2-specific TCRs that had been generated using the MIRA antigen-specificity platform. Breadth was defined as the fraction of unique TCRs that were SARS-CoV-2-associated, and depth was defined as the fraction of total T cells that were SARS-CoV-2-associated. Each spike-specific TCR was assigned to its reactive spike region and to a CD4 or CD8 class using the MIRA data. Log10-transformed breadth and depth values were compared by one-way ANOVA with Sidak's multiple comparisons tests. TCRdb's version of the immuneACCESS table is confined to in-frame rearrangements and falls short of the full clone set. An unresolved V gene accounts for under half of the shortfall where checked; the remainder is of unknown origin. V and J calls and clone size are as listed in that table; D and trimming were resolved from the DNA. The sample table holds about 120,000 clones, of which approximately 94% were seen once. The top ten clones comprise approximately 5.1% of the sample.

For CDR1 and CDR2, the germline V gene lists MGHRA and YSYEKL. Including cysteine and phenylalanine, the CDR3 has 14 amino acids. Just CDR3 DNA is preserved here, 42 bases in frame from base 1. Germline trimming: 4 bases from V, 4 bases from J; junction bases outside gene matches: 4. This material consisted of peripheral blood, taken 28 days after the second AZD1222 dose. The chain uses TRBV4-1 and TRBJ2-7; 10 bases in the middle match TRBD1. The source is an adult who received the AZD1222 COVID-19 vaccine. The CDR3 protein sequence reads: CASSLDRGSYEQYF. DNA sequence: TGCGCCAGCAGCCTGGACAGGGGGAGTTACGAGCAGTACTTC.